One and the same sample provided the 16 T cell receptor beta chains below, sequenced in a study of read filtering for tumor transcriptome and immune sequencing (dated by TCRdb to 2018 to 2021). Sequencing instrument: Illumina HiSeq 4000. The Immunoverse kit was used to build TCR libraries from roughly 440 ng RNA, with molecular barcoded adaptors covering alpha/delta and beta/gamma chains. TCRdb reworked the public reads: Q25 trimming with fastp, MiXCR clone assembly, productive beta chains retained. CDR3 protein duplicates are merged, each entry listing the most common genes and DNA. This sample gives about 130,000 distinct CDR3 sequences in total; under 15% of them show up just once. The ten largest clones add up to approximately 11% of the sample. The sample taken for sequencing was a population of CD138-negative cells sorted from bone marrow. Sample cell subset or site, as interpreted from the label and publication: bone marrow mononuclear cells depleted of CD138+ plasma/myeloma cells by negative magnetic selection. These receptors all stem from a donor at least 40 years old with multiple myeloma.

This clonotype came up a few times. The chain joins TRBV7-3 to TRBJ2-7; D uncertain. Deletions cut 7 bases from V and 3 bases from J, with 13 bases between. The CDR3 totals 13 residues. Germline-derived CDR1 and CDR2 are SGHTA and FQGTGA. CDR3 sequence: CASNHVPGYEQYF. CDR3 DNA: TGTGCCAGCAACCACGTCCCGGGCTACGAGCAGTACTTC.

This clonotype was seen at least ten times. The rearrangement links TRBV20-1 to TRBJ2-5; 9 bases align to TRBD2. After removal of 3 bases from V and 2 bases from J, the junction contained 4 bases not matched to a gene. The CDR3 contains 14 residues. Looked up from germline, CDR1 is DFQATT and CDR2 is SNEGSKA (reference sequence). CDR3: CSASPLAGQETQYF. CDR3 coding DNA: TGCAGTGCTAGCCCCCTAGCGGGGCAAGAGACCCAGTACTTC.

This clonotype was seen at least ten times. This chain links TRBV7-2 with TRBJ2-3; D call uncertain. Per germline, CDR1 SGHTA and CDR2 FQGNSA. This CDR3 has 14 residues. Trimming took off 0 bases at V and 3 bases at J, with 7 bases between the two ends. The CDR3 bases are TGTGCCAGCAGCTTAGCGGGCAGGACAGATACGCAGTATTTT. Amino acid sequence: CASSLAGRTDTQYF.

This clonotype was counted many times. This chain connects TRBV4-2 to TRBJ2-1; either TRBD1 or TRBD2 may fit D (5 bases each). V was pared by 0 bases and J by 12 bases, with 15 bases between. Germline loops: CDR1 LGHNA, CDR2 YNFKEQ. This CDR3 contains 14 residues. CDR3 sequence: CASSQDREGRGQFF. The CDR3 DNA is TGTGCCAGCAGCCAAGATCGAGAGGGAAGGGGGCAGTTCTTC.

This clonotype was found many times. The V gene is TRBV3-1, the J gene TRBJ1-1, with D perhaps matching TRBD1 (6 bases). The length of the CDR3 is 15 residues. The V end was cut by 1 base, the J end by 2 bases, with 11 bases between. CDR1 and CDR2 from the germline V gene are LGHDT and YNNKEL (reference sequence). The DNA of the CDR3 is TGTGCCAGCAGCCAAGCCGGGACACCAAACACTGAAGCTTTCTTT. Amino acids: CASSQAGTPNTEAFF. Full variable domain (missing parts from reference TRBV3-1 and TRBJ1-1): DTAVSQTPKYLVTQMGNDKSIKCEQNLGHDTMYWYKQDSKKFLKIMFSYNNKELIINETVPNRFSPKSPDKAHLNLHINSLELGDSAVYFCASSQAGTPNTEAFFGQGTRLTVV.

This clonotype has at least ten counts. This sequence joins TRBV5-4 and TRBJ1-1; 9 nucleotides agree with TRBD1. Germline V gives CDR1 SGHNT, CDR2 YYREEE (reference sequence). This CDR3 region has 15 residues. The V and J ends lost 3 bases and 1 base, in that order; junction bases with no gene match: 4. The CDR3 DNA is TGTGCCAGCAGCTCCCCGGGACAGGGGAACACTGAAGCTTTCTTT. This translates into CASSSPGQGNTEAFF. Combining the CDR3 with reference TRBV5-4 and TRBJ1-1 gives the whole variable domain ETGVTQSPTHLIKTRGQQVTLRCSSQSGHNTVSWYQQALGQGPQFIFQYYREEENGRGNFPPRFSGLQFPNYSSELNVNALELDDSALYLCASSSPGQGNTEAFFGQGTRLTVV.

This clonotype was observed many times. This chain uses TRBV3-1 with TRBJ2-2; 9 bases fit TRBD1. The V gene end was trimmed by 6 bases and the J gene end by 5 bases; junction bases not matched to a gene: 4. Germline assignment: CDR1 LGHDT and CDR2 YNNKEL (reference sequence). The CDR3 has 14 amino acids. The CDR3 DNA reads TGTGCCAGCAGAACAGGGGGCGCGACCGGGGAGCTGTTTTTT. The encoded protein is CASRTGGATGELFF.

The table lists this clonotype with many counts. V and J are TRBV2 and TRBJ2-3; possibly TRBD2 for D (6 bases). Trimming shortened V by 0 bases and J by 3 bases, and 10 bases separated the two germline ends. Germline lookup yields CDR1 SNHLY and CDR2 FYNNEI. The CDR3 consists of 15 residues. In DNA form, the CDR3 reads TGTGCCAGCAGTGAAGCGGGGGGAGATACAGATACGCAGTATTTT. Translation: CASSEAGGDTDTQYF.

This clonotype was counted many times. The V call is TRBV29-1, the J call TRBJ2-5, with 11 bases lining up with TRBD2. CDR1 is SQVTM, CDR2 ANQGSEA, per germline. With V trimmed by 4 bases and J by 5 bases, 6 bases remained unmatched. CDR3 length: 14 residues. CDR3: CSVGLAGGVETQYF. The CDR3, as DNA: TGCAGCGTTGGGCTAGCGGGGGGCGTGGAGACCCAGTACTTC.

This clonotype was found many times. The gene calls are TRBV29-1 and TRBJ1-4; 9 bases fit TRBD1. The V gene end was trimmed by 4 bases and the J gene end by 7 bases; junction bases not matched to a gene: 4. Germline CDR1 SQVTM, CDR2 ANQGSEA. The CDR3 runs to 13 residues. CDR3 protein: CSVVGTGTEKLFF. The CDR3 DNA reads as TGCAGCGTTGTCGGGACAGGGACTGAAAAACTGTTTTTT.

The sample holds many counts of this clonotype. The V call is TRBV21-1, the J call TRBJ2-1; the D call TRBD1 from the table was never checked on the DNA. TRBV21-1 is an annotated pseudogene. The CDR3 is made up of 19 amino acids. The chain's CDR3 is CASSKKGIRGTQCYNEQFF. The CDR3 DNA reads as TGTGCCAGCAGCAAAAAGGGGATTCGAGGAACACAGTGCTACAATGAGCAGTTCTTC.

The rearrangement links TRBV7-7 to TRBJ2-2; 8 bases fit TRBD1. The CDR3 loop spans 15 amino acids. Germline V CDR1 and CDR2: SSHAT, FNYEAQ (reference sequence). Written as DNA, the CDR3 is TGTCCTAGCAGCTCTGGGACAGGTCGTTCCGGGGAGCTGTTTTTT. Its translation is CPSSSGTGRSGELFF.

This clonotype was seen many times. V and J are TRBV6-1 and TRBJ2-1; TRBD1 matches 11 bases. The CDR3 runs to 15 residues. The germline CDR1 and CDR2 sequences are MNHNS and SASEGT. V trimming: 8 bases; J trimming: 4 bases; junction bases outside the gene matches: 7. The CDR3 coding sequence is TGTGCCAGCGGGACCGGGACAGGGGGGTACAATGAGCAGTTCTTC. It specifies CASGTGTGGYNEQFF.

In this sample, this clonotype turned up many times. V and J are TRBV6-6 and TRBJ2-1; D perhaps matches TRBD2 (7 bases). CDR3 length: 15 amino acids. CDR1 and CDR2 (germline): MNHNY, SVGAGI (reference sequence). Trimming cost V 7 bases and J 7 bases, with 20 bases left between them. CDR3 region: CASTLQGTKNNEQFF. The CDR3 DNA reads TGTGCCAGCACCCTTCAGGGGACTAAGAATAATGAGCAGTTCTTC.

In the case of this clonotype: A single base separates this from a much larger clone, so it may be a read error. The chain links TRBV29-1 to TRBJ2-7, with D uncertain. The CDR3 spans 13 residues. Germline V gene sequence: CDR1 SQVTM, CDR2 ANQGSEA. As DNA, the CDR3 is TGCAGCGTTCGACCGTCAGGAGCCTACGAGCAGTGCTTC. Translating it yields CSVRPSGAYEQCF.

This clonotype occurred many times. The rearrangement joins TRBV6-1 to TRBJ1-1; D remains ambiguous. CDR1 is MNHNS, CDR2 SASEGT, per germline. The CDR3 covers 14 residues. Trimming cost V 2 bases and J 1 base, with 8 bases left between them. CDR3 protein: CASSELDQNTEAFF. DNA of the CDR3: TGTGCCAGCAGTGAACTAGATCAGAACACTGAAGCTTTCTTT.